This TCR beta chain is drawn from a study of T cells in Graves' hyperthyroidism and ophthalmopathy. General study points: Blood shared most expanded thyroid clonotypes above 0.001.

V was trimmed by 5 bases and J by 2 bases, leaving 16 bases between them. The length of the CDR3 is 15 residues. Amplified TCR beta CDR3 regions derived from RNA transcripts. Carried out on the TCR CDR3, a first-round RT-PCR used the HTBI primer set. From the multiplex PCR reads, TCRdb called clonotypes with MiXCR, one entry per CDR3 protein. The sample carries fewer than 450,000 distinct CDR3 sequences, about 18% recorded once. Ten or more counts support this clonotype. Antigen: not known. Each diagnosis was grounded in clinical symptoms, serum thyroxine and TRAb, thyroid ultrasound, and orbital computed tomography. Preceding any ophthalmopathy symptoms, the blood sample dates from first hyperthyroidism diagnosis.

This chain uses TRBV12-3 or TRBV12-4 with TRBJ2-7; possibly TRBD2 for D (7 bases). The sequence derives from a woman aged 30 to 39 with Graves' hyperthyroidism that later progressed to Graves' ophthalmopathy. Sequencing was done on a sample of blood. CDR3 amino acids: CASSPGRGAAYEQYF. CDR3 nucleotide sequence: TGTGCCAGCAGTCCCGGCCGGGGGGCCGCCTACGAGCAGTACTTC.